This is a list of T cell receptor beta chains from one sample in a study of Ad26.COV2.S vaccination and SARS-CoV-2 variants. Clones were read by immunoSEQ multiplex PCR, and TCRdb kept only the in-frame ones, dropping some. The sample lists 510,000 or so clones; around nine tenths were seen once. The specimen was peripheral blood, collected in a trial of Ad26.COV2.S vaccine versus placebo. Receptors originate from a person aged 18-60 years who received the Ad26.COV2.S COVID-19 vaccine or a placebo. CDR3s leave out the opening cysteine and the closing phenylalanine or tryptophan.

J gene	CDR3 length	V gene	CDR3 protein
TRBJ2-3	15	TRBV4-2	ASSPPLLAGEGDTQY
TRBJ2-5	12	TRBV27	ASRALGLQETQY
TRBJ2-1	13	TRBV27	ASSLSRVGYNEQF
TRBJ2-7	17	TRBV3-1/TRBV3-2	ASRGGLGAGLSGDYEQY
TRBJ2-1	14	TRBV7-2	ASSLVLVSSYNEQF
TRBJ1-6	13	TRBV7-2	ASSSSRVYYSPLH
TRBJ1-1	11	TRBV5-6	ASSWGRVTEAF
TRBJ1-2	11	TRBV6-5	ASSYSGRDGYT
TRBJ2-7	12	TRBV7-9	ASSPGTGRVEQY
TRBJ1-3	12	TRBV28	ASSLATGGNTIY
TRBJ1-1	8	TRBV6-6	ATRRGEAF
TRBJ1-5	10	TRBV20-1	SASGGVQPQH
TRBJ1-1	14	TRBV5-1	ASSLGETRIPTEAF
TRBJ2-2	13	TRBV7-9	ASTLAGANTGELF
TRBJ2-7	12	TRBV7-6	ASSRTSGTYEQY
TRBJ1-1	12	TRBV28	ASRLDRGGTEAF
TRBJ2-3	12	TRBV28	ASNPTRAVYTQY
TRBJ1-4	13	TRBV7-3	ASSPQGPGVEKLF
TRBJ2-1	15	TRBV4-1	ASSREREREADNEQF
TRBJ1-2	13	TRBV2	ASSEWAGQIYGYT
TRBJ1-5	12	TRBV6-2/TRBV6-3	ASSYPPGNQPQH
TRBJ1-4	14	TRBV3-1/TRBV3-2	ASSQDSVVRNEKLF
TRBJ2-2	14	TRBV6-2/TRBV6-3	ASSYPTGGPAGELF
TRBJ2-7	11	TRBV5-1	ASSLGQFYEQY
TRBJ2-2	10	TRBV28	ASSLNAGELF
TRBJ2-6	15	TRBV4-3	ASSQESSGSGANVLT
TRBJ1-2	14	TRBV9	ASSADPGQFGYGYT
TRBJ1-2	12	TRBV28	ASSLGLGVRAYT
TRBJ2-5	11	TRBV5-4	ASSGTGAETQY
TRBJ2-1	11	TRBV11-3	ASRQGQGNEQF
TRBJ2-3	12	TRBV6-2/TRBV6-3	ASSKAGPPDTQY
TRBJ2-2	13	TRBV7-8	ASSPTSDSSGELF
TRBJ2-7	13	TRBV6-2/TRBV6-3	ASSYPNIGRREQY
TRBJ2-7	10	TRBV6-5	AVQGEFYEQY
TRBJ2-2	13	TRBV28	ASSFDRGMAGELF
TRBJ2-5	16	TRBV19	ASSIYWTSETPMGTQY
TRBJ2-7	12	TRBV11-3	ASSLEGPSYEQY
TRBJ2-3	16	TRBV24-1	ATSDLVGGLPNTDTQY
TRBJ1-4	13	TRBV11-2	ASSEDAATNEKLF
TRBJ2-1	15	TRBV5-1	ASSSRTSGVLGNEQF
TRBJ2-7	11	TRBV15	ATSRDSGGEQY
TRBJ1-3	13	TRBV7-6	ASSLGTAFGNTIY
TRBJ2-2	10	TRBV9	ASSVGHGELF
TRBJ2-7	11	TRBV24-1	ATSASGGYEQY
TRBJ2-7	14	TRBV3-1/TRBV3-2	ASSHAGLAGVDEQY
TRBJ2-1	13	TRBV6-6	ASSRQTRSYNEQF
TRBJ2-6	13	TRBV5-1	ASSSDSSGANVLT
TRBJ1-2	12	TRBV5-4	ASSPRGGIYGYT